This is a list of T cell receptor beta chains from one sample in a study of monozygotic twins with inflammatory bowel disease. TCRdb reprocessed the 5' RACE reads; each CDR3 protein has one entry and no DNA is given. The specimen's table records roughly 170,000 distinct CDR3 sequences. Sequenced input: blood. The receptors were sampled from a human donor with ulcerative colitis or Crohn's disease, or a healthy co-twin of an affected twin (not recorded which). Each CDR3 is given with its conserved first and last residue.

j_call v_call cdr3_aa
TRBJ2-7 TRBV3-1 CASSPRKPTYEQYF
TRBJ2-6 TRBV5-1 CASIGLSSGANVLTF
TRBJ1-1 TRBV7-6 CASSYRVWNTEAFF
TRBJ2-1 TRBV20-1 CSVPSRGQSYNEQFF
TRBJ2-4 TRBV7-9 CASSVPTGGSNIQYF
TRBJ2-2 TRBV19 CASSSADRGLSGELFF
TRBJ2-5 TRBV12-3/TRBV12-4 CASSPRLALETQYF
TRBJ2-7 TRBV3-1 CASSQGAGTYEQYF
TRBJ1-5 TRBV18 CASSPLPVAAGSSNQPQHF
TRBJ2-2 TRBV5-1 CATRDAMNTGELFF
TRBJ2-1 TRBV11-1 CASSFLQGLAGGPYNEQFF
TRBJ1-2 TRBV12-3/TRBV12-4 CASRMSAGQHKGYTF
TRBJ1-1 TRBV6-4 CASSRTGGDVTEAFF
TRBJ1-5 TRBV19 CASRQGDQPQHF
TRBJ1-2 TRBV12-3/TRBV12-4 CASRAVSSSTF
TRBJ1-2 TRBV20-1 CSASDGSYGYTF
TRBJ2-2 TRBV15 CATSGPPIRELFF
TRBJ1-1 TRBV20-1 CSARDWKAGMNTEAFF
TRBJ2-1 TRBV9 CASSVNNEQFF